This T cell receptor beta chain was captured in a study of preoperative IRX-2 immunotherapy in early breast cancer. Regarding treatment: preoperative locoregional IRX-2 cytokine immunotherapy. Patients received preoperative, locoregional IRX-2 cytokine immunotherapy in a phase Ib study. The CDR3 covers 16 residues. With 2 bases clipped from V and 3 bases from J, the junction kept 6 bases outside the gene matches. The germline CDR1 and CDR2 sequences are MNHGY and SAAAGT. Sequencing used immunoSEQ multiplex PCR; TCRdb keeps in-frame clones, though not all of them. The sample has about 19,000 clones, approximately 86% seen once.

The sequencing here drew on lymph node tissue, taken after IRX-2 immunotherapy. V is TRBV6-8 and J is TRBJ2-7; 11 bases agree with TRBD2. The clonotype was recovered from a human donor with breast cancer. CDR3 in amino acids: CASSYTSTSGVYEQYF. CDR3 bases: TGTGCCAGCAGTTACACCTCGACTAGCGGGGTCTACGAGCAGTACTTC.